The text below deals with one TCR beta chain. This record comes from a study of T cell changes during pregnancy in multiple sclerosis. TCRdb's table, derived via immunoSEQ multiplex PCR, lists solely in-frame clones and lacks some. Among 29,000 or so clones, roughly nine tenths were seen once, and the ten largest hold about 6.9%. From germline, CDR1 is MNHEY and CDR2 SMNVEV (reference sequence). Trimming cost V 5 bases and J 3 bases; bases outside gene matches: 4. CDR3 length: 15 residues. The genes are TRBV27 and TRBJ2-2, with 9 nucleotides matching TRBD1. The material sequenced was CD8+ T cells from peripheral blood mononuclear cells, taken in the second trimester of pregnancy. This sequence was found in a female donor with multiple sclerosis, enrolled in a pregnancy study. The DNA for the CDR3 is TGTGCCAGCAGTGAAGGACAGGGGTACACCGGGGAGCTGTTTTTT. Its translation is CASSEGQGYTGELFF.